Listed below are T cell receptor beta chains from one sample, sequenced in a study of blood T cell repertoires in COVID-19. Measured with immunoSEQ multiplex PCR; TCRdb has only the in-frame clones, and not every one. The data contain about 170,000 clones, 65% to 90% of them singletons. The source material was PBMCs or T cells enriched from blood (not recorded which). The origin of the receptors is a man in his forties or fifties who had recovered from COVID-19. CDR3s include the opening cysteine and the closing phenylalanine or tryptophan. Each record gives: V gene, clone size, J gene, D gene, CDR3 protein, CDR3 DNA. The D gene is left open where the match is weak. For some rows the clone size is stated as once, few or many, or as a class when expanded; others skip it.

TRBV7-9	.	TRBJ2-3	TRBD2	CASRGEFTDTQYF	TGTGCCAGCCGGGGGGAGTTCACAGATACGCAGTATTTT
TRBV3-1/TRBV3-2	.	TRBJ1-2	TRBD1	CASSPTGQNNYGYTF	TGTGCCAGCAGCCCGACGGGACAGAACAACTATGGCTACACCTTC
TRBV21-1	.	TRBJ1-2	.	CASSDTGPFIYGYTF	TGTGCCAGCAGCGATACAGGGCCTTTCATCTATGGCTACACCTTC
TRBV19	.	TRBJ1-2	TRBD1	CASSIARDSYGYTF	TGTGCCAGTAGTATAGCCCGGGACAGCTATGGCTACACCTTC
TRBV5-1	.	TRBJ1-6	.	CASSLDGVRGSPLHF	TGCGCCAGCAGCCTGGACGGGGTCAGGGGTTCACCCCTCCACTTT
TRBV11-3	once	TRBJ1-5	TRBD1	CASSSITRLDRGYSNQPQHF	TGTGCCAGCAGCTCGATTACTAGACTGGACAGGGGTTATAGCAATCAGCCCCAGCATTTT
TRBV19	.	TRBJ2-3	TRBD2	CASSASSWGSGGATDTQYF	TGTGCCAGTAGCGCCTCCTCTTGGGGAAGCGGGGGGGCGACAGATACGCAGTATTTT
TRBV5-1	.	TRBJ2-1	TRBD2	CASRLAGLAGGSSYNEQFF	TGCGCCAGCAGACTCGCCGGACTAGCGGGGGGGAGCTCCTACAATGAGCAGTTCTTC
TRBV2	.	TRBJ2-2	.	CASRRTDRNTGELFF	TGTGCCAGCAGAAGAACCGACAGAAACACCGGGGAGCTGTTTTTT
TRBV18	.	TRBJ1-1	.	CASVSGLNTEAFF	TGTGCCAGCGTTTCAGGATTGAACACTGAAGCTTTCTTT
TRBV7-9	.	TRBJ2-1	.	CASSSPRYNEQFF	TGTGCCAGCAGCTCCCCACGGTACAATGAGCAGTTCTTC
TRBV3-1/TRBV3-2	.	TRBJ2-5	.	CASSRNEGEAQYF	TGTGCCAGCAGCCGAAATGAAGGAGAGGCCCAGTACTTC
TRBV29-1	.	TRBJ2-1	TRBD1	CSVTGNYNEQFF	TGCAGCGTGACAGGGAACTACAATGAGCAGTTCTTC
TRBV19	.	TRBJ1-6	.	CASSIEAGASPLHF	TGTGCCAGTAGTATAGAGGCAGGGGCCTCGCCCCTCCACTTT
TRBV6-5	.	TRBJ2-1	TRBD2	CASSSLGGGAPNEQFF	TGTGCCAGCAGTTCCCTTGGCGGGGGGGCTCCGAATGAGCAGTTCTTC
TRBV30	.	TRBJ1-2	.	CAWSALTQDYGYTF	TGTGCCTGGAGTGCCCTTACACAGGACTATGGCTACACCTTC
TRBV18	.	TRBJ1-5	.	CASSPRGRLNQPQHF	TGTGCCAGCTCACCACGGGGCAGACTCAATCAGCCCCAGCATTTT
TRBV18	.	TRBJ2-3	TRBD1	CASSQGQGSTDTQYF	TGTGCCAGCTCCCAGGGACAGGGTAGCACAGATACGCAGTATTTT
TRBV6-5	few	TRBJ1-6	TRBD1	CASSYSNRGYSPLHF	TGTGCCAGCAGTTACTCCAACAGGGGCTATTCACCCCTCCACTTT
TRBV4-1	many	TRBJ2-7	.	CASGPGYSYEQYF	TGCGCCAGCGGGCCAGGGTACTCCTACGAGCAGTACTTC
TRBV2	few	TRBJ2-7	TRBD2	CASSDRGGVYEQYF	TGTGCCAGCAGTGACCGCGGGGGGGTGTACGAGCAGTACTTC
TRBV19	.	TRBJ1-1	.	CASSRIRDTEAFF	TGTGCCAGTAGTAGAATACGGGACACTGAAGCTTTCTTT
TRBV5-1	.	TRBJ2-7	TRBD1	CASSLGQGGSYEQYF	TGCGCCAGCAGCTTGGGACAGGGGGGTTCCTACGAGCAGTACTTC
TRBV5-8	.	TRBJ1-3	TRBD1	CASSLELGQLGNTIYF	TGTGCCAGCAGCTTGGAACTGGGACAGTTGGGAAACACCATATATTTT
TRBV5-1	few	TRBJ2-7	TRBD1	CASSPTGQALDEQYF	TGCGCCAGCAGCCCCACGGGACAGGCATTGGACGAGCAGTACTTC
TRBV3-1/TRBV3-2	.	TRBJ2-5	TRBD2	CASSQGGLANLQETQYF	TGTGCCAGCAGCCAAGGGGGACTAGCGAACTTACAAGAGACCCAGTACTTC
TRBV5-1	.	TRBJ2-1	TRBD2	CASSLSGAMYNEQFF	TGCGCCAGCAGCCTGAGCGGGGCGATGTACAATGAGCAGTTCTTC
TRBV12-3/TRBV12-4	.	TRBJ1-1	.	CASSSRQVSEAFF	TGTGCCAGCAGTTCTCGACAGGTCTCTGAAGCTTTCTTT
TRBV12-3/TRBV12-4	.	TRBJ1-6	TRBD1	CASSRTGRSPLHF	TGTGCCAGCAGTCGGACAGGACGTTCACCCCTCCACTTT
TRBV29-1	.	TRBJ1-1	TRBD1	CSVDTQDRGTEAFF	TGCAGCGTTGATACCCAGGACAGGGGCACTGAAGCTTTCTTT
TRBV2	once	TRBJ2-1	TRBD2	CASSGHSGGAYNEQFF	TGTGCCAGCAGTGGGCATAGCGGGGGAGCCTACAATGAGCAGTTCTTC
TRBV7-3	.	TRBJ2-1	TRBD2	CASSPPRTSGNYNEQFF	TGTGCCAGCAGCCCCCCCCGGACTAGCGGGAACTACAATGAGCAGTTCTTC
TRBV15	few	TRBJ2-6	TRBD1	CATSMSTGGRANVLTF	TGTGCCACCAGCATGTCCACAGGGGGGCGGGCCAACGTCCTGACTTTC
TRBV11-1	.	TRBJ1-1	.	CASSFGDLIPFGEAFF	TGTGCCAGCAGCTTCGGAGACTTAATCCCCTTTGGTGAAGCTTTCTTT
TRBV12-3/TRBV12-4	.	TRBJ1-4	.	CASSIRGSEKLFF	TGTGCCAGCAGTATAAGGGGGAGTGAAAAACTGTTTTTT
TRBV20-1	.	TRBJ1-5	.	CSASGGLFYSNQPQHF	TGCAGTGCTAGTGGCGGACTTTTTTATAGCAATCAGCCCCAGCATTTT
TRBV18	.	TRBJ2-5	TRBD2	CASSSIAGEETQYF	TGTGCCAGCTCATCAATAGCGGGGGAAGAGACCCAGTACTTC
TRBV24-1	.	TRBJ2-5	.	CATSDSGTADQYF	TGTGCCACCAGTGATTCGGGAACAGCGGACCAGTACTTC
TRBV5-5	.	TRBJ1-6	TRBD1	CASSFGQGGSPLHF	TGTGCCAGCAGCTTCGGACAGGGCGGTTCACCCCTCCACTTT
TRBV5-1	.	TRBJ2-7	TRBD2	CASSPWTSRDGEQYF	TGCGCCAGCAGCCCTTGGACTAGCCGGGATGGCGAGCAGTACTTC
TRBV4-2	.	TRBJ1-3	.	CASSQERRQSPGNTIYF	TGTGCCAGCAGCCAAGAGAGGAGACAGAGTCCTGGAAACACCATATATTTT
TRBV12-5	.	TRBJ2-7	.	CASGLKLQGYEQYF	TGTGCTAGTGGTTTGAAGCTCCAGGGCTACGAGCAGTACTTC
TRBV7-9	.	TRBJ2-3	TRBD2	CASSLGLAGLDTQYF	TGTGCCAGCAGCCTGGGACTAGCGGGGTTAGATACGCAGTATTTT
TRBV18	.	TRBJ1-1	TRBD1	CASSPGDRGLVGTEAFF	TGTGCCAGCTCACCAGGGGACAGGGGGCTGGTCGGCACTGAAGCTTTCTTT
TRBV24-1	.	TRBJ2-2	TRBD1	CATSDPRGRTGELFF	TGTGCCACCAGTGATCCCAGGGGGCGGACCGGGGAGCTGTTTTTT
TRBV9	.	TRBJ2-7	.	CASSVAEGWKYEQYF	TGTGCCAGCAGCGTGGCGGAGGGGTGGAAGTACGAGCAGTACTTC
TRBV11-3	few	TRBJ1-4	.	CASSLSGEEKLFF	TGTGCCAGCAGCTTATCCGGGGAGGAAAAACTGTTTTTT
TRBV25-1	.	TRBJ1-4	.	CASGEEGSGEKLFF	TGTGCCAGCGGAGAGGAGGGGAGCGGTGAAAAACTGTTTTTT
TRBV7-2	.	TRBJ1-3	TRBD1	CASSLVGQHHSGNTIYF	TGTGCCAGCAGCTTAGTGGGACAGCACCACTCTGGAAACACCATATATTTT
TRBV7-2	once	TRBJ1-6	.	CASSLAVEANSPLHF	TGTGCCAGCAGCTTAGCGGTTGAAGCAAATTCACCCCTCCACTTT
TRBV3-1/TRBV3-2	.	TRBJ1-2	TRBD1	CASSPGTGGLGGYTF	TGTGCCAGCAGCCCCGGGACAGGGGGTTTAGGGGGCTACACCTTC
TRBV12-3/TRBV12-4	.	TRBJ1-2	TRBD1	CASSLGTGAGYTF	TGTGCCAGCAGTTTAGGGACAGGGGCTGGCTACACCTTC
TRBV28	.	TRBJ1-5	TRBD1	CASSLGGQGTQPQHF	TGTGCCAGCAGTTTAGGGGGACAGGGGACTCAGCCCCAGCATTTT
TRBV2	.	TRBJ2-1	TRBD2	CASRYLAGGRNEQFF	TGTGCCAGCAGGTATCTAGCGGGGGGACGGAATGAGCAGTTCTTC
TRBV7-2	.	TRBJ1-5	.	CASSGGGRVNQPQHF	TGTGCCAGCAGCGGGGGGGGCAGAGTAAATCAGCCCCAGCATTTT
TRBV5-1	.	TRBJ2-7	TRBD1	CASSPGGTGPFYEQYF	TGCGCCAGCAGCCCAGGGGGGACAGGGCCTTTCTACGAGCAGTACTTC
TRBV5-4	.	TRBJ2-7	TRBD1	CASSSRGQGNYEQYF	TGTGCCAGCAGCTCCCGAGGACAGGGAAACTACGAGCAGTACTTC
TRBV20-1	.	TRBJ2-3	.	CSARLTGTQYF	TGCAGTGCTAGACTAACCGGTACGCAGTATTTT